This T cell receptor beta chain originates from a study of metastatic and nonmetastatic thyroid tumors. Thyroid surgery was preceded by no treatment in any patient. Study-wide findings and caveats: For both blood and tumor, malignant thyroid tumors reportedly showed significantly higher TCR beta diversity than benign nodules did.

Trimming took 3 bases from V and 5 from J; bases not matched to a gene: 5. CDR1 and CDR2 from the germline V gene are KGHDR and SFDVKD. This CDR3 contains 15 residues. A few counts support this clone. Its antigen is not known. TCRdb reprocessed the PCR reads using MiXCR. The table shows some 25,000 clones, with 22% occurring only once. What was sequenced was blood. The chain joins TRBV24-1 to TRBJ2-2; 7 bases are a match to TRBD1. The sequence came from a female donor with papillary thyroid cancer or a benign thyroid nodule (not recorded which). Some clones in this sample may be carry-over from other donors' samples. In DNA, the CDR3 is TGTGCCACCAGTGATCAAGGGACAGAGACCGGGGAGCTGTTTTTT. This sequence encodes CATSDQGTETGELFF.